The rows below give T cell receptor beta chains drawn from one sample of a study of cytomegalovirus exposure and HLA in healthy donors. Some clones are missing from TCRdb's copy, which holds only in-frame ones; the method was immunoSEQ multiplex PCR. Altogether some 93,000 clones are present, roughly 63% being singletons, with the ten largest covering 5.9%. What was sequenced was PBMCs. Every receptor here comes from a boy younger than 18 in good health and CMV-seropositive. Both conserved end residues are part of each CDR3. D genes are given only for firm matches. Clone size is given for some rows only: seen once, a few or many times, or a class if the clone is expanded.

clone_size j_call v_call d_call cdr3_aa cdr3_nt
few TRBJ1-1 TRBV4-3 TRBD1 CASSQANRGRPAFF TGCGCCAGCAGCCAGGCAAACAGGGGGCGTCCAGCTTTCTTT
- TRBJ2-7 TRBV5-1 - CASSLGQVYEQYF TGCGCCAGCAGCTTGGGCCAGGTCTACGAGCAGTACTTC
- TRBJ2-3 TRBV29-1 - CSVVNGRGDTQYF TGCAGCGTTGTCAACGGGAGAGGGGATACGCAGTATTTT
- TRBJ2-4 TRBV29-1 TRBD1 CSVIDRGLPKNIQYF TGCAGCGTCATAGACAGGGGGTTGCCCAAAAACATTCAGTACTTC
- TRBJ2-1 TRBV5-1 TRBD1 CASSQTPGQGSNEQFF TGCGCCAGCAGCCAAACACCGGGACAGGGATCCAATGAGCAGTTCTTC
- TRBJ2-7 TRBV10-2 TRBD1 CASSPGGAYEQYF TGCGCCAGCAGCCCAGGGGGCGCGTACGAGCAGTACTTC
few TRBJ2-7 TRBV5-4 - CASSLLPRHEQYF TGTGCCAGCAGCTTGCTCCCCAGGCACGAGCAGTACTTC
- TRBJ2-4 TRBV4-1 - CASSQVKSPDIQYF TGCGCCAGCAGCCAAGTGAAATCGCCGGACATTCAGTACTTC
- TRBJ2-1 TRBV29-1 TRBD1 CSLGQGFGEQFF TGCAGCCTGGGACAGGGGTTTGGCGAGCAGTTCTTC
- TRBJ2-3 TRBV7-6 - CASSFRGSTDTQYF TGTGCCAGCAGCTTTAGGGGAAGCACAGATACGCAGTATTTT
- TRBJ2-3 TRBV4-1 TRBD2 CASSLFTRLAGGTDTQYF TGCGCCAGCAGCCTTTTTACGAGATTAGCGGGGGGAACAGATACGCAGTATTTT
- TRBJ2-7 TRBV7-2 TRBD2 CASSRDIGLAGTTYEQYF TGTGCCAGCAGCCGGGACATTGGACTAGCGGGAACGACCTACGAGCAGTACTTC
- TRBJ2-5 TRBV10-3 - CAISESDRRETQYF TGTGCCATCAGTGAGTCTGACAGGCGAGAGACCCAGTACTTC
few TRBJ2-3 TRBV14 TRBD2 CASSHPKLAGGPRTDTQYF TGTGCCAGCAGCCACCCGAAACTAGCGGGAGGGCCACGGACAGATACGCAGTATTTT
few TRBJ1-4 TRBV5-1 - CASSLDGAGQLNEKLFF TGCGCCAGCAGCTTGGACGGCGCAGGGCAACTTAATGAAAAACTGTTTTTT
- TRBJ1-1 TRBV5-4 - CASSREPGFEAFF TGTGCCAGCAGCCGAGAGCCAGGTTTCGAAGCTTTCTTT
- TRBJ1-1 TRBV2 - CAGTTGPGTEAFF TGTGCCGGCACCACAGGTCCAGGGACTGAAGCTTTCTTT
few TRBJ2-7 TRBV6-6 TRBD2 CASSYLAGGPHEQYF TGTGCCAGCAGTTACTTAGCGGGAGGGCCCCACGAGCAGTACTTC
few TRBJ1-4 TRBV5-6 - CASSLERDRRFNEKLFF TGTGCCAGCAGCTTAGAAAGAGACAGGAGGTTTAATGAAAAACTGTTTTTT
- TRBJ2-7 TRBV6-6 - CASSIGSSQGIYEQYF TGTGCCAGCAGTATAGGTTCGTCGCAGGGAATCTACGAGCAGTACTTC
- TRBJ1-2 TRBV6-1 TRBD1 CASSPGQTIYGYTF TGTGCCAGCAGCCCGGGACAGACAATCTATGGCTACACCTTC
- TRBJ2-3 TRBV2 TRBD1 CATATGGSFSDTQYF TGTGCCACCGCGACAGGGGGAAGTTTTTCAGATACGCAGTATTTT
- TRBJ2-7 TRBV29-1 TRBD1 CSVEGQGLYEQYF TGCAGCGTTGAGGGACAGGGGCTTTACGAGCAGTACTTC
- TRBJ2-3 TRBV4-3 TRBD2 CASSQDSLAGFTDTQYF TGCGCCAGCAGCCAGGATTCATTAGCGGGGTTCACAGATACGCAGTATTTT
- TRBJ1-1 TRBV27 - CASSAQRVNTEAFF TGTGCCAGCAGTGCGCAGCGGGTGAACACTGAAGCTTTCTTT
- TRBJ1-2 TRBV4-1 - CASSQGGLTYGYTF TGCGCCAGCAGCCAAGGCGGACTGACCTATGGCTACACCTTC
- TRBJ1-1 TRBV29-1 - CSVGRDSAEAFF TGCAGCGTTGGGAGAGATTCGGCGGAAGCTTTCTTT
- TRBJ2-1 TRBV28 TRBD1 CASSSGQGPYNEQFF TGTGCCAGCAGTTCGGGACAGGGCCCCTACAATGAGCAGTTCTTC